Following are 9 T cell receptor beta chains from one sample sequenced in a study of T cell repertoires in cytomegalovirus infection. TCRdb passed the reads through MiXCR, listing each CDR3 protein once. This sample has 70,000 to 75,000 distinct CDR3 sequences, with 4% found just once. Sequencing used PBMCs. These receptors originate from a human donor in good health (CMV status not recorded). Some clones in this sample may be carry-over from other donors' samples.

This clonotype was observed many times. This chain connects TRBV7-3 to TRBJ2-3, with unresolved D. The germline CDR1 and CDR2 sequences are SGHTA and FQGTGA. Trimming took off 4 bases at V and 5 bases at J, with 16 bases between the two ends. The CDR3 is 15 amino acids. The CDR3 protein is CASSSGGTHRDTQYF. The CDR3 DNA reads as TGTGCCAGCAGCTCCGGCGGAACGCACAGAGATACGCAGTATTTT.

This clonotype showed up many times. V usage is TRBV19 and J usage is TRBJ1-1, with D possibly being TRBD1 (6 bases). The germline V gene encodes CDR1 LNHDA and CDR2 SQIVND (reference sequence). This CDR3 contains 15 residues. Trimming took off 5 bases at V and 6 bases at J, with 19 bases between the two ends. The CDR3 sequence is CASSGYKTGRSEAFF. As DNA, the CDR3 is TGTGCCAGTAGTGGCTATAAGACAGGTCGATCTGAAGCTTTCTTT. The complete variable domain, with remaining parts taken from reference TRBV19 and TRBJ1-1, reads DGGITQSPKYLFRKEGQNVTLSCEQNLNHDAMYWYRQDPGQGLRLIYYSQIVNDFQKGDIAEGYSVSREKKESFPLTVTSAQKNPTAFYLCASSGYKTGRSEAFFGQGTRLTVV.

At least ten counts were recorded for this clonotype. The chain is built from TRBV18 and TRBJ1-1; D gene unclear. This CDR3 is 13 amino acids long. Per germline, CDR1 KGHSH and CDR2 LQKENI. Trimming took off 3 bases at V and 3 bases at J, with 8 bases between the two ends. CDR3 sequence (DNA): TGTGCCAGCTCACCGCATGGCGACACTGAAGCTTTCTTT. Translating gives CASSPHGDTEAFF.

This clonotype was seen at least ten times. The chain is built from TRBV7-2 and TRBJ2-7; D is perhaps TRBD1 (5 bases). Germline CDR1 and CDR2: SGHTA and FQGNSA. V dropped 5 bases and J dropped 6 bases, with 20 bases sitting between them. CDR3 length equals 15 residues. The CDR3 region is CASSIDRNRVREQYF. The CDR3, as DNA: TGTGCCAGCAGCATAGACAGAAATCGCGTGCGCGAGCAGTACTTC.

This clonotype was counted ten times or more. J is TRBJ2-5 and V is TRBV6-5, with a tentative D call TRBD2 (6 bases). Germline-derived CDR1 and CDR2 are MNHEY and SVGAGI. V dropped 6 bases and J dropped 9 bases, with 11 bases sitting between them. This CDR3 has 11 amino acids. DNA of the CDR3: TGTGCCAGCAGCCCGGGGGATGCCCAGTACTTC. This sequence encodes CASSPGDAQYF.

In this sample, this clonotype turned up many times. The chain combines TRBV7-2 with TRBJ2-7; D possibly matches TRBD1 or TRBD2 (5 bases each). The CDR3 runs to 13 residues. CDR1 SGHTA and CDR2 FQGNSA come from the germline V gene. V gave up 2 bases and J gave up 4 bases, with 9 bases separating them. The CDR3 is CASSLNWGYEQYF. Written as DNA, the CDR3 is TGTGCCAGCAGCTTAAATTGGGGGTACGAGCAGTACTTC.

This clonotype was detected many times. The chain is built from TRBV7-2 and TRBJ1-1; no firm D call. The CDR3 extends over 13 amino acids. CDR1 and CDR2 (germline): SGHTA, FQGNSA. Trimming pared 5 bases from V and 0 bases from J, leaving 7 bases between. The CDR3 DNA reads TGTGCCAGCAGCCCAACAGTGAACACTGAAGCTTTCTTT. This sequence encodes CASSPTVNTEAFF.

This clonotype was observed many times. The gene calls are TRBV12-3 or TRBV12-4 and TRBJ1-1, with TRBD1 identical over 7 bases. The CDR3 sequence is 14 residues long. The junction had 12 bases not matched to a gene; V was cut back by 6 bases and J by 8 bases. CDR3 in amino acids: CASSSRGQRGEAFF. CDR3 DNA sequence: TGTGCCAGCAGCTCCCGGGGACAGCGAGGGGAAGCTTTCTTT.

This clonotype was counted at least ten times. The chain couples TRBV7-2 to TRBJ2-7, with TRBD2 as a possible D gene (6 bases). The CDR3 consists of 15 residues. Trimming pared 7 bases from V and 3 bases from J, leaving 19 bases between. CDR1 is SGHTA and CDR2 is FQGNSA in the germline V gene. In DNA form, the CDR3 reads TGTGCCAGCAACCTGTACGGGGGTGGAAACTACGAGCAGTACTTC. Protein product: CASNLYGGGNYEQYF.